This T cell receptor beta chain was retrieved from a study of blood T cell repertoires in COVID-19. Germline CDR1 is SGHDT and CDR2 is YYEEEE. CDR3 length: 16 residues. V gave up 1 base and J gave up 0 bases, with 14 bases separating them. A Seattle source enrolled patients during active infection and followed them longitudinally. Profiling relied on immunoSEQ multiplex PCR, and the TCRdb table lists in-frame clones only, not all of them. The table shows under 300,000 clones, with 70% to 90% occurring only once. V usage is TRBV5-6 and J usage is TRBJ2-7; no clear D gene. Sequencing was performed on peripheral blood. This sequence was found in a woman aged 70-85 years with COVID-19, enrolled during active disease. The DNA of the CDR3 is TGTGCCAGCAGCTTGAAGCCGCAAACCCCCTCCTACGAGCAGTACTTC. Its protein product is CASSLKPQTPSYEQYF.